Listed below are T cell receptor beta chains from one sample, sequenced in a study of cytomegalovirus exposure and HLA in healthy donors. Sequencing used immunoSEQ multiplex PCR; TCRdb keeps in-frame clones, though not all of them. The top ten hold 5.7% of the sample, which has some 160,000 clones, 80% seen once. Material: PBMCs. The receptors here all came from a man aged 35 to 55 in good health and CMV-seronegative. Each CDR3 is given with its conserved first and last residue. The D gene is left open where the match is weak. Clone size, where shown, is once, few, many, or a class for clones that have expanded.

>-|TRBV9|-|TRBJ2-5
CASSDYSGSQETQYF
TGTGCCAGCAGTGACTACTCAGGATCCCAAGAGACCCAGTACTTC
>-|TRBV13|-|TRBJ2-3
CASSLNLAVDTQYF
TGTGCCAGCAGCTTAAATTTGGCCGTAGATACGCAGTATTTT
>-|TRBV14|-|TRBJ2-7
CASSPINGGEQYF
TGTGCCAGCAGCCCGATAAACGGGGGCGAGCAGTACTTC
>-|TRBV19|-|TRBJ1-1
CASSDFAEAFF
TGTGCCAGTAGTGACTTCGCTGAAGCTTTCTTT
>few|TRBV7-9|-|TRBJ1-5
CASSPGPYQPQHF
TGTGCCAGCAGCCCGGGTCCGTATCAGCCCCAGCATTTT
>-|TRBV4-1|-|TRBJ2-7
CASSQDTFSYEQYF
TGCGCCAGCAGCCAAGATACTTTCTCCTACGAGCAGTACTTC
>-|TRBV11-2|TRBD2|TRBJ2-2
CASSSLAGAGELFF
TGTGCCAGCAGCTCATTAGCGGGGGCCGGGGAGCTGTTTTTT
>few|TRBV19|-|TRBJ1-5
CASSILERGNQPQHF
TGTGCCAGTAGTATCCTCGAAAGGGGAAATCAGCCCCAGCATTTT
>-|TRBV11-2|TRBD1|TRBJ2-2
CASSLEPTGGRGGELFF
TGTGCCAGCAGCTTAGAGCCTACAGGGGGCCGTGGCGGGGAGCTGTTTTTT
>once|TRBV19|-|TRBJ2-1
CALNEQFF
TGTGCTCTCAATGAGCAGTTCTTC
>-|TRBV9|TRBD1|TRBJ1-5
CASSPGQDNQPQHF
TGTGCCAGCAGCCCAGGACAGGACAATCAGCCCCAGCATTTT
>-|TRBV7-9|TRBD2|TRBJ2-1
CASSQTSGRYNEQFF
TGTGCCAGCAGCCAGACTAGCGGGAGGTACAATGAGCAGTTCTTC
>once|TRBV6-5|-|TRBJ2-7
CASSSRGAYEQYF
TGTGCCAGCAGTTCCAGGGGGGCCTACGAGCAGTACTTC
>-|TRBV29-1|TRBD2|TRBJ2-2
CSATTSGSAGGELFF
TGCAGCGCAACGACTAGCGGGAGCGCCGGCGGGGAGCTGTTTTTT
>-|TRBV27|-|TRBJ1-2
CASRKGTQGGYGYTF
TGTGCCAGCCGAAAAGGGACACAAGGTGGCTATGGCTACACCTTC
>-|TRBV5-8|-|TRBJ2-6
CASSLRGWTGANVLTF
TGTGCCAGCAGCTTGAGGGGGTGGACTGGGGCCAACGTCCTGACTTTC
>-|TRBV7-9|TRBD1|TRBJ2-6
CASSSGQVVSSGANVLTF
TGTGCCAGCAGCTCGGGACAGGTTGTTAGCTCTGGGGCCAACGTCCTGACTTTC
>-|TRBV6-5|TRBD1|TRBJ1-1
CASSPTGIMNTEAFF
TGTGCCAGCAGCCCGACAGGGATCATGAACACTGAAGCTTTCTTT
>few|TRBV29-1|TRBD1|TRBJ2-7
CSAVRDSPYEQYF
TGCAGCGCCGTAAGGGACAGTCCCTACGAGCAGTACTTC
>few|TRBV4-3|TRBD2|TRBJ2-6
CASSQVGTSGGYSGANVLTF
TGCGCCAGCAGCCAAGTCGGGACTAGCGGGGGGTACTCTGGGGCCAACGTCCTGACTTTC
>once|TRBV4-1|-|TRBJ2-7
CASSQVGATGEQYF
TGCGCCAGCAGCCAAGTGGGGGCGACGGGGGAGCAGTACTTC
>-|TRBV9|TRBD1|TRBJ1-1
CASSAYRGVNTEAFF
TGTGCCAGCAGCGCTTACAGGGGCGTGAACACTGAAGCTTTCTTT
>-|TRBV9|-|TRBJ2-4
CASSVGGGQSSDIQYF
TGTGCCAGCAGCGTCGGTGGGGGCCAGAGTTCGGACATTCAGTACTTC
>-|TRBV7-3|TRBD1|TRBJ1-1
CASSFLPGQGSTEAFF
TGTGCCAGCAGCTTCCTACCGGGACAGGGGTCCACTGAAGCTTTCTTT
>-|TRBV9|TRBD2|TRBJ2-7
CASSVGEREGTYEQYF
TGTGCCAGCAGCGTAGGAGAGCGGGAGGGGACCTACGAGCAGTACTTC
>once|TRBV11-2|TRBD2|TRBJ2-3
CASSYSPSGEGNTQYF
TGTGCCAGCAGCTACTCGCCTAGCGGGGAGGGGAATACGCAGTATTTT
>-|TRBV6-5|TRBD1|TRBJ2-7
CASRRQGEQYF
TGTGCCAGCAGGCGACAGGGTGAGCAGTACTTC
>-|TRBV4-3|-|TRBJ2-6
CASSQPGQRANVLTF
TGCGCCAGCAGCCAACCAGGACAGAGGGCCAACGTCCTGACTTTC
>-|TRBV18|-|TRBJ2-7
CASSPNNYEQYF
TGTGCCAGCTCACCAAACAACTACGAGCAGTACTTC
>once|TRBV4-3|TRBD2|TRBJ2-2
CASSREAGAANTGELFF
TGCGCCAGCAGCCGCGAAGCGGGGGCAGCGAACACCGGGGAGCTGTTTTTT
>-|TRBV9|TRBD1|TRBJ1-3
CASSPDRGSWNTIYF
TGTGCCAGCAGCCCAGACAGGGGCAGTTGGAACACCATATATTTT
>-|TRBV4-1|-|TRBJ1-2
CASMPRIGVKGYGYTF
TGCGCCAGCATGCCAAGAATCGGGGTAAAGGGCTATGGCTACACCTTC
>once|TRBV6-6|TRBD2|TRBJ2-4
CASSYNVGGAKNIQYF
TGTGCCAGCAGTTATAACGTCGGGGGGGCCAAAAACATTCAGTACTTC
>-|TRBV7-9|-|TRBJ1-4
CASSPYEKLFF
TGTGCCAGCAGCCCTTATGAAAAACTGTTTTTT
>once|TRBV18|TRBD2|TRBJ2-1
CASSPTPLAGGYNEQFF
TGTGCCAGCTCACCCACCCCGCTAGCGGGGGGTTACAATGAGCAGTTCTTC
>once|TRBV6-5|TRBD2|TRBJ2-1
CASTYLAGGGNEQFF
TGTGCCAGCACCTACCTAGCGGGGGGGGGAAATGAGCAGTTCTTC
>-|TRBV7-3|-|TRBJ2-7
CASSPSGGIPSEQYF
TGTGCCAGCAGCCCTTCGGGCGGGATTCCCTCCGAGCAGTACTTC
>-|TRBV21-1|-|TRBJ2-7
CASSTRGEQYF
TGTGCCAGCAGCACAAGGGGAGAGCAGTACTTC
>few|TRBV4-3|TRBD1|TRBJ2-7
CASSQGTGYSYEQYF
TGCGCCAGCAGCCAAGGGACAGGATATTCCTACGAGCAGTACTTC
>-|TRBV5-1|-|TRBJ2-3
CASSLDGRTTTDTQYF
TGCGCCAGCAGCTTGGATGGCAGGACAACCACAGATACGCAGTATTTT
>-|TRBV10-3|-|TRBJ1-5
CAISAGAGNQPQHF
TGTGCCATCAGTGCAGGGGCGGGCAATCAGCCCCAGCATTTT
>-|TRBV10-3|TRBD1|TRBJ1-5
CAISEIDRVGNQPQHF
TGTGCCATCAGTGAGATCGACAGGGTCGGCAATCAGCCCCAGCATTTT
>-|TRBV4-3|TRBD2|TRBJ2-1
CASSQERTSLNEQFF
TGCGCCAGCAGCCAAGAGAGGACTAGCCTCAATGAGCAGTTCTTC
>-|TRBV30|-|TRBJ2-7
CAWNFFAKTYEQYF
TGTGCCTGGAACTTCTTCGCCAAGACCTACGAGCAGTACTTC
>-|TRBV5-8|-|TRBJ2-2
CASSFLMSGANTGELFF
TGTGCCAGCAGCTTTCTGATGTCGGGGGCGAACACCGGGGAGCTGTTTTTT
>-|TRBV5-8|-|TRBJ2-7
CASSREPYRVSEQYF
TGTGCCAGCAGCCGAGAGCCGTACAGGGTTTCCGAGCAGTACTTC
>-|TRBV6-1|-|TRBJ1-2
CAIRDYTFYGYTF
TGTGCCATCCGGGACTACACGTTCTATGGCTACACCTTC
>-|TRBV4-3|TRBD2|TRBJ2-1
CASSQFLAGVYNEQFF
TGCGCCAGCAGCCAGTTTCTAGCGGGAGTGTACAATGAGCAGTTCTTC
>-|TRBV5-4|TRBD2|TRBJ2-1
CASSISRTSGNNEQFF
TGTGCCAGCAGCATTTCTAGGACTAGCGGGAACAATGAGCAGTTCTTC
>-|TRBV10-3|TRBD1|TRBJ1-1
CAISAGQGEVSTEAFF
TGTGCCATCAGTGCAGGACAGGGGGAAGTGAGTACTGAAGCTTTCTTT
>-|TRBV7-3|TRBD2|TRBJ2-1
CASSLRTSGSEQFF
TGTGCCAGCAGCCTCCGGACTAGCGGGAGCGAGCAGTTCTTC